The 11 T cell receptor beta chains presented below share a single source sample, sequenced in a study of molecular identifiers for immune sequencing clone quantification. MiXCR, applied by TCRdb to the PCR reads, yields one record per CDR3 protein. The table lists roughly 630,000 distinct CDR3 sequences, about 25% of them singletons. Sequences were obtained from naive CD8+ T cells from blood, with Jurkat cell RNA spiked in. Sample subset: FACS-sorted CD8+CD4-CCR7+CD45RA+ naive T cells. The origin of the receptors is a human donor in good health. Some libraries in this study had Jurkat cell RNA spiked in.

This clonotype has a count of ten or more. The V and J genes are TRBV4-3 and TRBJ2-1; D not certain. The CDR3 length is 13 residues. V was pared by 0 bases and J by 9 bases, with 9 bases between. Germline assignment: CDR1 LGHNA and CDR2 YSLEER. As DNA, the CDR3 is TGCGCCAGCAGCCAAGATACCGTGGGTGAGCAGTTCTTC. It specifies CASSQDTVGEQFF.

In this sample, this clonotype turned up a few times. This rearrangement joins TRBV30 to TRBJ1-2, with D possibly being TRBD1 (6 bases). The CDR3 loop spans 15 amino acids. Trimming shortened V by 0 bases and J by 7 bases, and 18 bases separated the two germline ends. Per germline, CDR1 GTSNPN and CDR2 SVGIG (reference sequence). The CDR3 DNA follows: TGTGCCTGGAGTGTGGGGTCGACAGGCCGAGGTGGCTACACCTTC. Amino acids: CAWSVGSTGRGGYTF.

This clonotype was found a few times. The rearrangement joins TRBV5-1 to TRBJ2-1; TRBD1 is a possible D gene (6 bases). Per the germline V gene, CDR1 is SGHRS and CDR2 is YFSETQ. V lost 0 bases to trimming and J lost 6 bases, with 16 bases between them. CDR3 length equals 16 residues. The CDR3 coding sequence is TGCGCCAGCAGCTTGGATCCACAGGGTAACCTCAATGAGCAGTTCTTC. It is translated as CASSLDPQGNLNEQFF.

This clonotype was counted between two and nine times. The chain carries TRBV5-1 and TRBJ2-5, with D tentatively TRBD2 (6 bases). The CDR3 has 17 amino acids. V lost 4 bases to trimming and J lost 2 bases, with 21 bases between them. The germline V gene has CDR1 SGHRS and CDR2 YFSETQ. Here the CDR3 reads CASSPLAASAFQETQYF. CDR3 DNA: TGCGCCAGCAGCCCCCTGGCTGCTAGCGCCTTTCAAGAGACCCAGTACTTC.

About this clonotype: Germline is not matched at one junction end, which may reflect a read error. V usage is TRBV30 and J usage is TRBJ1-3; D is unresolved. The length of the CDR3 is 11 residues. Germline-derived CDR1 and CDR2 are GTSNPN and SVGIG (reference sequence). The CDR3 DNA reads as TGTGCCTGGAGTTATGGAAGCACCATATATTTT. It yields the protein CAWSYGSTIYF.

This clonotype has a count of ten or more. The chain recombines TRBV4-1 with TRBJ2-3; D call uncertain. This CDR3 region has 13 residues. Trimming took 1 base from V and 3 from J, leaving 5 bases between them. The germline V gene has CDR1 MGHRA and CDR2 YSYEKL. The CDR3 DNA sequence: TGCGCCAGCAGCCAAGGTCGGACAGATACGCAGTATTTT. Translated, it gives CASSQGRTDTQYF.

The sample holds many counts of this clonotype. DNA of the CDR3: TGTGCCAGCACCAGGACGTACGGAGATACGCAGTATTTT. Its translation is CASTRTYGDTQYF. The J gene is TRBJ2-3, the V gene TRBV9; unclear D gene. The V gene lost 6 bases and the J gene lost 5 bases, with 13 bases spanning the gap. The CDR3 extends over 13 amino acids. CDR1 and CDR2 from the germline V gene are SGDLS and YYNGEE.

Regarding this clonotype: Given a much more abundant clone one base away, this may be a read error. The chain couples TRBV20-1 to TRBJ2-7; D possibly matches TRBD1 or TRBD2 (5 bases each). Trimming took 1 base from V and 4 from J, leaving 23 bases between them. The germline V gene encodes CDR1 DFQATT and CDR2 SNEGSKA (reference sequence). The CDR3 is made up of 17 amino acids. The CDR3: CSARGPGQPRPIYEQYF. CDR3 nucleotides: TGCAGTGCTAGAGGTCCGGGGCAGCCTCGGCCTATATACGAGCAGTACTTC.

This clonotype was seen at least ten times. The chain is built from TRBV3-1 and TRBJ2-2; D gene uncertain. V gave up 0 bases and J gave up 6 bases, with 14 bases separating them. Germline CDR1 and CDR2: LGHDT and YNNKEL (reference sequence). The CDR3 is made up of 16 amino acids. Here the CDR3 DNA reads TGTGCCAGCAGCCAAGATCCGGGCATAGGCCCCGGGGAGCTGTTTTTT. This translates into CASSQDPGIGPGELFF.

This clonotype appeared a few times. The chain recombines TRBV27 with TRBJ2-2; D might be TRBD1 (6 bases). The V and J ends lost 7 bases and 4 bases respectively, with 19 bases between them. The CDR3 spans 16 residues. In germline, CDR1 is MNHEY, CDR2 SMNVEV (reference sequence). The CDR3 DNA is TGTGCCAGCAACGAAGTGGGGGCGGAGGTCACCGGGGAGCTGTTTTTT. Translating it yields CASNEVGAEVTGELFF.

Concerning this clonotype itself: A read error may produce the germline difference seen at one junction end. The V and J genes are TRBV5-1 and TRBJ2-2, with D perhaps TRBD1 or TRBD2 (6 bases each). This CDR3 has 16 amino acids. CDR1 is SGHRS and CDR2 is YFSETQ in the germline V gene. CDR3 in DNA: TGCGCCAGCGGCTTCATGGGGGGCGTGGGCACCGGGGAGCTGTTTTTT. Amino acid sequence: CASGFMGGVGTGELFF.